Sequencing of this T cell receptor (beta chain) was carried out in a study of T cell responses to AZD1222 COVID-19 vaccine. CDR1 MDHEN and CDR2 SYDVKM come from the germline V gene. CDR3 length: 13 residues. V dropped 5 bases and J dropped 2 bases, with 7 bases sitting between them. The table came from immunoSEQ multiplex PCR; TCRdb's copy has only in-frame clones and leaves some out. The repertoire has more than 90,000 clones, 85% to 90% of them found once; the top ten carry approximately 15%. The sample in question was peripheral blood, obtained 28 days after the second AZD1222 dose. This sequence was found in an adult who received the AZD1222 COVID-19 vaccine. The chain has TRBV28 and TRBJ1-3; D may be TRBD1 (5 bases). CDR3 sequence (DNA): TGTGCCAGCAGTGGAGGGGCTGGAAACACCATATATTTT. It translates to CASSGGAGNTIYF.